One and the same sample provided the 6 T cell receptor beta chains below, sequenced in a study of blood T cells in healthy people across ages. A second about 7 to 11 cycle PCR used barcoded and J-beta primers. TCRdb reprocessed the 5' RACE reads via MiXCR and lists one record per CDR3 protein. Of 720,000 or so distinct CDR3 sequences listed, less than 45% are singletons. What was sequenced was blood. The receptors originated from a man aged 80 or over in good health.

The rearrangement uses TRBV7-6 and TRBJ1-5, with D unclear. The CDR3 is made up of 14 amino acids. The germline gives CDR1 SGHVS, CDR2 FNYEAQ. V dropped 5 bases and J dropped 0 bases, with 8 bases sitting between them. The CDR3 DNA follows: TGTGCCAGCAGCCCGGGCTTTAGCAATCAGCCCCAGCATTTT. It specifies CASSPGFSNQPQHF.

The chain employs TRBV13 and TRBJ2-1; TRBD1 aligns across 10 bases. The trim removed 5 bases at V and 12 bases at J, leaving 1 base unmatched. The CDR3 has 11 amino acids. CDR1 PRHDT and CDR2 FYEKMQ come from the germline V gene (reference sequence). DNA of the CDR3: TGTGCCAGCAGCCGGACAGGGGGGCAGTTCTTC. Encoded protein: CASSRTGGQFF.

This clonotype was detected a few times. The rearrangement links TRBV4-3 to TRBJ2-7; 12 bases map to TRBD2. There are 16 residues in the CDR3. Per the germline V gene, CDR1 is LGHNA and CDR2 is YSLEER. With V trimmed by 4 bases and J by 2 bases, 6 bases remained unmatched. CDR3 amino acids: CASSPNPSGRAYEQYF. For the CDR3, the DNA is TGCGCCAGCAGCCCCAACCCTAGCGGGAGGGCCTACGAGCAGTACTTC.

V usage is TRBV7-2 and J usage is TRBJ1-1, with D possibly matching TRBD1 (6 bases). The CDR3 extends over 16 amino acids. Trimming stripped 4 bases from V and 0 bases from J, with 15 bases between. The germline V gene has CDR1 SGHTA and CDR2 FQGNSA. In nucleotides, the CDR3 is TGTGCCAGCAGCTCTCGTCGGACAGTAATGAACACTGAAGCTTTCTTT. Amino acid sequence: CASSSRRTVMNTEAFF.

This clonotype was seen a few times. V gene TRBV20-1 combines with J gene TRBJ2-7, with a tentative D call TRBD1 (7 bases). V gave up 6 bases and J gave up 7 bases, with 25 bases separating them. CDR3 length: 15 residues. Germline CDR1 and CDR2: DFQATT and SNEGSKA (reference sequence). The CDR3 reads CSANQGGSTRLEQYF. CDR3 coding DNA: TGCAGTGCAAACCAGGGGGGATCTACGAGGTTGGAGCAGTACTTC.

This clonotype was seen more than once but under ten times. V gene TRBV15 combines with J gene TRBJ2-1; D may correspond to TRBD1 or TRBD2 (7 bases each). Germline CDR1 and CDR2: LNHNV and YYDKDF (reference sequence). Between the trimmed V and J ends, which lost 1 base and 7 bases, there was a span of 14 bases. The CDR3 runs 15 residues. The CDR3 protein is CATSRVRQGGNEQFF. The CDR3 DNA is TGTGCCACCAGCAGAGTCCGGCAGGGGGGGAATGAGCAGTTCTTC.